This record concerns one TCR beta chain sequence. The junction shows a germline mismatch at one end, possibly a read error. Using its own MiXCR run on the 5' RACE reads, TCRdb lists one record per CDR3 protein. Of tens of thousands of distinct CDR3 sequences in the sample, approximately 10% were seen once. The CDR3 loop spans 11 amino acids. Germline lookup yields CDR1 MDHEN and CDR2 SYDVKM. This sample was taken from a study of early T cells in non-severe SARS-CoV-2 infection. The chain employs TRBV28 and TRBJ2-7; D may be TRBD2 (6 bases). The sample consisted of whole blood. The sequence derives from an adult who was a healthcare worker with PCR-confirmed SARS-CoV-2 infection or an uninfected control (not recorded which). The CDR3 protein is CASSSQERVNF. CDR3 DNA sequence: TGTGCCAGCAGTTCTCAAGAGCGGGTCAACTTC.